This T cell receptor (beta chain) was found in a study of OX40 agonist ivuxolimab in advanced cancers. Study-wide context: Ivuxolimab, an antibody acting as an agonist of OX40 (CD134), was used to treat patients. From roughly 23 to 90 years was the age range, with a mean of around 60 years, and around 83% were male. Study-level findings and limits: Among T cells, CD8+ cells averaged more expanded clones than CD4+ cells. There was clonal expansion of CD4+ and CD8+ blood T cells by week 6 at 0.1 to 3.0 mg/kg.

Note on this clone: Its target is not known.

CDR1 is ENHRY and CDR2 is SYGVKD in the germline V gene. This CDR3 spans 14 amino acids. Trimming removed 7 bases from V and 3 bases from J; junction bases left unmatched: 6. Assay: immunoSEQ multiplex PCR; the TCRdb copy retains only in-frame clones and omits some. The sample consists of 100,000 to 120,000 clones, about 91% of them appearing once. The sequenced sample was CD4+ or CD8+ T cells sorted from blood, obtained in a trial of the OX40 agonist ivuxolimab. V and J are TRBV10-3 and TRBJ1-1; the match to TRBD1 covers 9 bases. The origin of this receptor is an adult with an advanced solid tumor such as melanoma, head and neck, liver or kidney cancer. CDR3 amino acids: CAITKTGGDTEAFF. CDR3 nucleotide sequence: TGTGCCATCACCAAAACAGGGGGCGACACTGAAGCTTTCTTT.